Each of the 22 T cell receptor beta chains below was sequenced from the same sample in a study of T cells in Graves' hyperthyroidism and ophthalmopathy. The TCR beta CDR3 regions underwent amplification using RNA transcripts as the source. During a first-round RT-PCR of the TCR CDR3, the HTBI primer set was used. TCRdb redid the calling of the multiplex PCR reads with MiXCR, one entry per CDR3 protein. Among 400,000 or so distinct CDR3 sequences listed, over 12% were seen once. Sequencing was carried out using blood. These receptors came from a man aged 50 or older with Graves' ophthalmopathy.

This clonotype came up many times. This chain connects TRBV28 to TRBJ2-2; D is undetermined. The CDR3 totals 15 residues. Germline-derived CDR1 and CDR2 are MDHEN and SYDVKM. Trimming took off 1 base at V and 2 bases at J, with 8 bases between the two ends. The chain's CDR3 is CASSLSFLNTGELFF. The CDR3 DNA reads as TGTGCCAGCAGTTTATCGTTCCTAAACACCGGGGAGCTGTTTTTT.

This clonotype was detected ten times or more. The V gene is TRBV7-3, the J gene TRBJ2-1; D ambiguous. This CDR3 region has 12 residues. In germline, CDR1 is SGHTA, CDR2 FQGTGA. The V end lost 1 base, the J end lost 10 bases, and 8 bases lay between the germline ends. CDR3 loop: CASSLNREEQFF. CDR3 DNA sequence: TGTGCCAGCAGCTTAAATAGGGAAGAGCAGTTCTTC.

This clonotype came up many times. The V gene is TRBV12-3 or TRBV12-4, the J gene TRBJ2-7; D not certain. The length of the CDR3 is 13 residues. Trimming shortened V by 2 bases and J by 5 bases, and 10 bases separated the two germline ends. The DNA for the CDR3 is TGTGCCAGCAGTTTATATCTGTCCGACGAGCAGTACTTC. It codes for CASSLYLSDEQYF.

This clonotype has at least ten counts. The rearrangement uses TRBV11-2 and TRBJ1-2; D call uncertain. V was clipped by 1 base and J by 2 bases, with 8 bases between them. The CDR3 has 14 residues. CDR1 is SGHAT and CDR2 is FQNNGV in the germline V gene. CDR3 amino acids: CASSLGSVNYGYTF. The CDR3 bases are TGTGCCAGCAGCTTAGGGAGCGTAAACTATGGCTACACCTTC.

This clonotype was counted at least ten times. The chain uses TRBV7-3 and TRBJ2-2; weak D call: TRBD2 (7 bases). Trimming took off 3 bases at V and 4 bases at J, with 12 bases between the two ends. Germline V gives CDR1 SGHTA, CDR2 FQGTGA. This CDR3 comprises 15 residues. CDR3 loop: CASSLGGQLTGELFF. The CDR3, as DNA: TGTGCCAGCAGCTTGGGGGGGCAGCTCACCGGGGAGCTGTTTTTT.

Many counts were recorded for this clonotype. The chain uses TRBV19 and TRBJ2-3; TRBD1 might be the D (6 bases). V dropped 5 bases and J dropped 2 bases, with 17 bases sitting between them. CDR3 length equals 16 residues. Germline CDR1 LNHDA, CDR2 SQIVND (reference sequence). The CDR3 DNA is TGTGCCAGTAGTCAAGCCGAGACAGGAGACACAGATACGCAGTATTTT. Its protein product is CASSQAETGDTDTQYF. The full variable domain, completed using reference TRBV19 and TRBJ2-3, is DGGITQSPKYLFRKEGQNVTLSCEQNLNHDAMYWYRQDPGQGLRLIYYSQIVNDFQKGDIAEGYSVSREKKESFPLTVTSAQKNPTAFYLCASSQAETGDTDTQYFGPGTRLTVL.

J is TRBJ1-2 and V is TRBV6-5; D is perhaps TRBD1 (5 bases). V was shortened by 1 base and J by 2 bases, with 14 bases between the two germline ends. Germline V gives CDR1 MNHEY, CDR2 SVGAGI. The CDR3 consists of 16 residues. The CDR3 DNA reads TGTGCCAGCAGTTACTTTCCGACAGTCACAAACTATGGCTACACCTTC. Translated, it gives CASSYFPTVTNYGYTF.

Ten or more counts support this clonotype. This chain connects TRBV28 to TRBJ1-1; D unresolved. Per germline, CDR1 MDHEN and CDR2 SYDVKM. V was shortened by 7 bases and J by 1 base, with 13 bases between the two germline ends. This CDR3 has 14 amino acids. CDR3 residues: CASTPGESNTEAFF. DNA of the CDR3: TGTGCCAGCACCCCAGGTGAGTCGAACACTGAAGCTTTCTTT. The full variable domain, rest sourced from reference TRBV28 and TRBJ1-1, is DVKVTQSSRYLVKRTGEKVFLECVQDMDHENMFWYRQDPGLGLRLIYFSYDVKMKEKGDIPEGYSVSREKKERFSLILESASTNQTSMYLCASTPGESNTEAFFGQGTRLTVV.

This clonotype was seen only a few times. The CDR3, as DNA: TGTGCCAGCAGCCACTTGACAGGGGCGAACACCGGGGAGCTGTTTTTT. It specifies CASSHLTGANTGELFF. This rearrangement joins TRBV14 to TRBJ2-2, with TRBD1 identical over 8 bases. Germline-derived CDR1 and CDR2 are SGHDN and FVKESK. This CDR3 spans 16 amino acids. Trimming cost V 3 bases and J 0 bases; bases outside gene matches: 3. Based on the CDR3 plus reference TRBV14 and TRBJ2-2, the full variable domain is EAGVTQFPSHSVIEKGQTVTLRCDPISGHDNLYWYRRVMGKEIKFLLHFVKESKQDESGMPNNRFLAERTGGTYSTLKVQPAELEDSGVYFCASSHLTGANTGELFFGEGSRLTVL.

The chain recombines TRBV19 with TRBJ1-2; D ambiguous. Looked up from germline, CDR1 is LNHDA and CDR2 is SQIVND (reference sequence). Trimming stripped 7 bases from V and 6 bases from J, with 21 bases between. There are 15 residues in the CDR3. CDR3 DNA sequence: TGTGCCAGTAAGCTTGGGGAGGTAGTTTCCGATGGCTACACCTTC. This encodes CASKLGEVVSDGYTF.

The sample holds a few counts of this clonotype. The chain links TRBV5-1 to TRBJ1-1; 8 bases line up with TRBD1. V shed 4 bases, J shed 0 bases, and the junction held 8 bases outside the gene matches. CDR3 length: 16 amino acids. Germline V CDR1 and CDR2: SGHRS, YFSETQ. The CDR3 coding sequence is TGCGCCAGCAGCACTAGACAGGGGCCCTTGAACACTGAAGCTTTCTTT. Translation: CASSTRQGPLNTEAFF.

The J gene is TRBJ1-4, the V gene TRBV3-1, with a tentative D call TRBD1 (5 bases). Germline V gene data show CDR1 as LGHDT and CDR2 as YNNKEL (reference sequence). The CDR3 runs 16 residues. Trimming took 4 bases from V and 10 from J, leaving 22 bases between them. CDR3 bases: TGTGCCAGCAGCCTAAGGGCCCAGGGAGGGGTGGCAAAACTGTTTTTT. Translated: CASSLRAQGGVAKLFF.

The chain recombines TRBV9 with TRBJ2-7; the D call may be TRBD1 or TRBD2 (6 bases each). From germline, CDR1 is SGDLS and CDR2 YYNGEE. This CDR3 region has 18 residues. Trimming removed 4 bases at V and 2 bases at J, with 25 bases between. The CDR3 bases are TGTGCCAGCAGCCCCGATAATTTGTGGGGGGCACAAACCTACGAGCAGTACTTC. This translates into CASSPDNLWGAQTYEQYF.

A remark on this clonotype: The junction departs from germline at one end; a sequencing error may be responsible. The CDR3 spells CAVSKRIQETQYF. The CDR3 bases are TGTGCCGTCAGTAAGCGGATCCAAGAGACCCAGTACTTC. This chain connects TRBV10-3 to TRBJ2-5, with D perhaps matching TRBD2 (5 bases). CDR3 length equals 13 residues. Germline V CDR1 and CDR2: ENHRY, SYGVKD.

This clonotype was counted many times. The rearrangement uses TRBV7-2 and TRBJ2-1, with no clear D. Trimming took off 5 bases at V and 6 bases at J, with 26 bases between the two ends. Germline CDR1 and CDR2: SGHTA and FQGNSA. The CDR3 has 18 amino acids. This chain's CDR3 is CASSPIISRGLPLNEQFF. DNA for the CDR3: TGTGCCAGCAGCCCGATCATCTCCCGCGGTCTTCCTCTCAATGAGCAGTTCTTC.

This clonotype turned up a few times. The J gene is TRBJ1-5, the V gene TRBV2; 7 bases align to TRBD1. V was pared by 7 bases and J by 5 bases, with 2 bases of the junction left unmatched. The CDR3 extends over 12 amino acids. Per germline, CDR1 SNHLY and CDR2 FYNNEI. The CDR3 DNA reads as TGTGCCAGCACCAGGGGGGATCAGCCCCAGCATTTT. It codes for CASTRGDQPQHF.

This clonotype was seen many times. V gene TRBV24-1 combines with J gene TRBJ2-3, with 11 bases aligning to TRBD2. The CDR3 length is 19 residues. V gave up 4 bases and J gave up 2 bases; unmatched junction bases: 13. Per the germline V gene, CDR1 is KGHDR and CDR2 is SFDVKD. CDR3 in amino acids: CATSDPSRASGGPTDTQYF. The CDR3 coding sequence is TGTGCCACCAGTGACCCATCACGGGCTAGCGGGGGGCCCACAGATACGCAGTATTTT.

This clonotype occurred many times. V and J are TRBV3-1 and TRBJ1-3; D uncertain. The CDR3 runs 15 residues. Trimming removed 0 bases from V and 4 bases from J, with 10 bases in between. The germline gives CDR1 LGHDT, CDR2 YNNKEL (reference sequence). CDR3: CASSQESREGNTIYF. The CDR3, as DNA: TGTGCCAGCAGCCAAGAGTCTCGTGAAGGAAACACCATATATTTT.

In this sample, this clonotype turned up a few times. The gene calls are TRBV29-1 and TRBJ1-2, with TRBD1 as a possible D gene (5 bases). V was pared by 7 bases and J by 3 bases, with 9 bases between. Germline CDR1 SQVTM, CDR2 ANQGSEA. The CDR3 has 11 amino acids. CDR3 in amino acids: CSGGDDYGYTF. The CDR3 bases are TGCAGCGGAGGGGATGACTATGGCTACACCTTC.

The rearrangement links TRBV12-3 or TRBV12-4 to TRBJ1-4; D unclear. This CDR3 is built from 15 residues. The ends were cut back, 3 bases at V and 4 bases at J, with 12 bases in the middle. CDR3 coding DNA: TGTGCCAGCAGTTTGGGTGGGGTGGGTAATGAAAAACTGTTTTTT. It encodes CASSLGGVGNEKLFF.

In its sample, this clonotype was seen once. One base away lies a much larger clone, so this may be a sequencing read error. The V gene is TRBV18, the J gene TRBJ2-7; 9 bases fit TRBD2. Germline-derived CDR1 and CDR2 are KGHSH and LQKENI. V shed 8 bases, J shed 7 bases, and the junction held 15 bases outside the gene matches. This CDR3 region has 15 residues. CDR3 DNA sequence: TGTGCCAGCCTTTCGGGACTAGCAAGGGACAATGAGCAGTACTTC. Protein sequence: CASLSGLARDNEQYF. The full variable domain, with the rest looked up from reference TRBV18 and TRBJ2-7, is NAGVMQNPRHLVRRRGQEARLRCSPMKGHSHVYWYRQLPEEGLKFMVYLQKENIIDESGMPKERFSAEFPKEGPSILRIQQVVRGDSAAYFCASLSGLARDNEQYFGPGTRLTVT.

Many counts were recorded for this clonotype. CDR3 sequence reads: CASSLDSRNEQFF. The CDR3 region has the DNA TGTGCCAGCAGTTTGGACAGCAGGAATGAGCAGTTCTTC. The chain couples TRBV12-3 or TRBV12-4 to TRBJ2-1; the D gene is possibly TRBD1 (6 bases). Trimming removed 3 bases from V and 7 bases from J, with 10 bases in between. This CDR3 has 13 residues.